The 16 T cell receptor beta chains listed next were all sequenced from one sample in a study of blood T cell repertoires in COVID-19. Profiling relied on immunoSEQ multiplex PCR, and the TCRdb table lists in-frame clones only, not all of them. The table shows a few hundred thousand clones, with more than 85% occurring only once. Sequenced input: PBMCs or T cells enriched from blood (not recorded which). The receptors stem from a woman between 40 and 50 years old who had been exposed to COVID-19.

CDR3 sequence reads: CASSPWTGENSPLHF. The CDR3 DNA follows: TGTGCCAGCAGCCCTTGGACAGGAGAAAATTCACCCCTCCACTTT. The chain combines TRBV7-9 with TRBJ1-6; 7 bases fit TRBD1. The germline V gene encodes CDR1 SEHNR and CDR2 FQNEAQ (reference sequence). J gave up 7 bases and V 5 bases, and 8 bases lay outside the gene matches. The CDR3 has 15 amino acids.

The V call is TRBV7-8, the J call TRBJ2-1; the match to TRBD2 covers 9 bases. Germline V gene sequence: CDR1 SGHVS, CDR2 FQNEAQ. The CDR3 spans 17 residues. The J segment lost 9 bases and the V segment lost 1 base, leaving 13 bases of the junction unmatched. The CDR3 loop reads CASSLDKIAGVFPEQFF. DNA of the CDR3: TGTGCCAGCAGCTTAGATAAAATAGCGGGAGTTTTCCCTGAGCAGTTCTTC. The full variable domain, rest sourced from reference TRBV7-8 and TRBJ2-1, is GAGVSQSPRYKVAKRGQDVALRCDPISGHVSLFWYQQALGQGPEFLTYFQNEAQLDKSGLPSDRFFAERPEGSVSTLKIQRTQQEDSAVYLCASSLDKIAGVFPEQFFGPGTRLTVL.

This clone was recorded a few times. The chain carries TRBV19 and TRBJ1-1; no clear D gene. The V gene lost 4 bases and the J gene lost 6 bases, with 12 bases spanning the gap. The CDR3 loop spans 13 amino acids. CDR1 is LNHDA, CDR2 SQIVND, per germline (reference sequence). In DNA form, the CDR3 reads TGTGCCAGTAGTACAGGTTTTGCCGCTGAAGCTTTCTTT. Translation: CASSTGFAAEAFF. Full variable domain (outside the CDR3, taken from reference TRBV19 and TRBJ1-1): DGGITQSPKYLFRKEGQNVTLSCEQNLNHDAMYWYRQDPGQGLRLIYYSQIVNDFQKGDIAEGYSVSREKKESFPLTVTSAQKNPTAFYLCASSTGFAAEAFFGQGTRLTVV.

V usage is TRBV6-6 and J usage is TRBJ2-5; TRBD1 might be the D (5 bases). The length of the CDR3 is 14 residues. Germline values: CDR1 MNHNY, CDR2 SVGAGI (reference sequence). With 5 bases removed from V and 4 bases from J, the gap between germline ends came to 14 bases. The CDR3 sequence: CASSDRASRETQYF. DNA for the CDR3: TGTGCCAGCAGTGACAGAGCGAGTCGAGAGACCCAGTACTTC.

The DNA of the CDR3 is TGCGCCAGCAGCCAAGAAACCCTAGCGGGGGGGCGCTCAAGATGGGGTGAGCAGTTCTTC. Protein sequence: CASSQETLAGGRSRWGEQFF. This chain connects TRBV4-1 to TRBJ2-1, with TRBD2 identical over 12 bases. V shed 0 bases, J shed 9 bases, and the junction held 18 bases outside the gene matches. This CDR3 is built from 20 residues. CDR1 is MGHRA and CDR2 is YSYEKL in the germline V gene.

The chain has TRBV4-2 and TRBJ2-3; 10 nucleotides match TRBD2. The CDR3 extends over 18 amino acids. CDR1 is LGHNA, CDR2 YNFKEQ, per germline. The trim removed 0 bases at V and 0 bases at J, leaving 6 bases unmatched. The CDR3 region is CASSQDGASGGSTDTQYF. In DNA, the CDR3 is TGTGCCAGCAGCCAAGATGGGGCTAGCGGGGGAAGCACAGATACGCAGTATTTT.

This chain connects TRBV6-5 to TRBJ1-2; D is ambiguous. Germline V lookup: CDR1 MNHEY, CDR2 SVGAGI. V was cut by 6 bases and J by 4 bases, with 9 bases left in between. This CDR3 has 12 residues. CDR3 sequence reads: CASRQQIYGYTF. CDR3 sequence (DNA): TGTGCCAGCAGGCAACAAATCTATGGCTACACCTTC.

The chain uses TRBV14 and TRBJ1-6; the match to TRBD1 covers 10 bases. Per germline, CDR1 SGHDN and CDR2 FVKESK. The CDR3 is 16 residues long. V was clipped by 4 bases and J by 9 bases; unmatched bases: 9. CDR3 protein: CASSPDRGLLISPLHF. As DNA, the CDR3 is TGTGCCAGCAGCCCAGACAGGGGGCTTCTCATTTCACCCCTCCACTTT.

The genes are TRBV13 and TRBJ2-7; 11 positions agree with TRBD1. CDR3 length: 17 amino acids. Germline lookup yields CDR1 PRHDT and CDR2 FYEKMQ (reference sequence). Losses at the gene ends were 4 bases for V and 2 bases for J; bases not matched to a gene: 10. For the CDR3, the DNA is TGTGCCAGCAGCTATCTCGCGGACAGGGGGCTACCCTACGAGCAGTACTTC. Its protein is CASSYLADRGLPYEQYF.

This chain links TRBV27 with TRBJ1-2, with D perhaps matching TRBD1 (6 bases). CDR1 MNHEY and CDR2 SMNVEV come from the germline V gene (reference sequence). V was trimmed by 6 bases and J by 5 bases, leaving 13 bases between them. This CDR3 is built from 13 residues. The CDR3 here is CASSQRGIYGYTF. The CDR3 DNA is TGTGCCAGCAGCCAGAGGGGGATTTATGGCTACACCTTC.

This chain joins TRBV19 and TRBJ2-7, with D maybe TRBD1 (6 bases). This CDR3 region has 13 residues. V was trimmed by 5 bases and J by 2 bases, leaving 10 bases between them. Germline CDR1 and CDR2: LNHDA and SQIVND (reference sequence). In DNA, the CDR3 is TGTGCCAGTAGTCTGGACAGCGCCTACGAGCAGTACTTC. It encodes CASSLDSAYEQYF. Based on the CDR3 plus reference TRBV19 and TRBJ2-7, the full variable domain is DGGITQSPKYLFRKEGQNVTLSCEQNLNHDAMYWYRQDPGQGLRLIYYSQIVNDFQKGDIAEGYSVSREKKESFPLTVTSAQKNPTAFYLCASSLDSAYEQYFGPGTRLTVT.

The V and J genes are TRBV6-5 and TRBJ2-1; 10 bases are a match to TRBD1. CDR1 and CDR2 from the germline V gene are MNHEY and SVGAGI. This CDR3 contains 15 residues. Trimming removed 6 bases from V and 1 base from J; junction bases left unmatched: 3. Here the CDR3 DNA reads TGTGCCAGCAGGGGGGACAGGGGATCCTACAATGAGCAGTTCTTC. Translating it yields CASRGDRGSYNEQFF.

The chain joins TRBV11-3 to TRBJ2-5; 7 bases map to TRBD1. Germline lookup yields CDR1 SGHNT and CDR2 YENEEA. J was trimmed by 0 bases and V by 4 bases; bases with no gene match: 2. The CDR3 is made up of 14 amino acids. CDR3 DNA: TGTGCCAGCAGCTCGGGACAGTACCAAGAGACCCAGTACTTC. Its protein is CASSSGQYQETQYF.

The V gene is TRBV6-4, the J gene TRBJ2-3, with 10 bases that match TRBD2. V dropped 3 bases and J dropped 9; count of bases not matched to a gene: 12. CDR3 length: 16 residues. In germline, CDR1 is MRHNA, CDR2 SNTAGT. The CDR3 region is CASSEGRAGGLRTQYF. CDR3 in DNA: TGTGCCAGCAGTGAGGGCCGAGCGGGGGGGCTTCGGACGCAGTATTTT.

The table lists this clone with a few counts. J is TRBJ1-1 and V is TRBV4-3, with no clear D. This CDR3 comprises 19 residues. Germline V gene sequence: CDR1 LGHNA, CDR2 YSLEER. The V end lost 0 bases, the J end lost 1 base, and 21 bases lay between the germline ends. The chain's CDR3 is CASSQDRAPKGRGNTEAFF. The CDR3 bases are TGCGCCAGCAGCCAAGATCGAGCACCCAAAGGGCGGGGGAACACTGAAGCTTTCTTT.

The chain has TRBV19 and TRBJ1-5, with 9 positions matching TRBD1. The germline CDR1 and CDR2 sequences are LNHDA and SQIVND (reference sequence). Trimming took 3 bases from V and 9 from J; bases not matched to a gene: 9. The CDR3 covers 15 residues. DNA of the CDR3: TGTGCCAGTAGTATGGGACAGGGCCGGGTTTGGCCCCAGCATTTT. It encodes CASSMGQGRVWPQHF.